This entry describes one T cell receptor (beta chain). The data belong to a study of CD8 T cells in Susac syndrome. CDR3 size: 15 residues. V lost 5 bases, J lost 7 bases, and 6 bases stayed unmatched. Reverse transcription of roughly 0.45 to 1 ug RNA was carried out with random hexamers. TCRdb passed the immunoSEQ multiplex PCR reads through MiXCR, listing each CDR3 protein once. Among about 200,000 distinct CDR3 sequences listed, roughly 92% were seen once. This TCR came from a human donor with multiple sclerosis. Input material: CD8+ T cells from PBMCs. V and J are TRBV12-3 or TRBV12-4 and TRBJ2-1; 12 bases map to TRBD2. Here the CDR3 reads CASSPGTSGLNEQFF. CDR3 nucleotides: TGTGCCAGCAGTCCCGGGACTAGCGGGTTGAATGAGCAGTTCTTC.